The 27 T cell receptor beta chains presented below share a single source sample, sequenced in a study of T cells after posttransplantation cyclophosphamide. Only in-frame clones appear in the TCRdb table, and some are missing; sequencing was by immunoSEQ multiplex PCR. The sample records about 21,000 clones, approximately 98% being singletons. Sequencing used naive CD8+ T cells sorted from PBMCs. The source is a man in his forties in good health, CMV-negative, and a related stem cell transplant donor.

This chain uses TRBV27 with TRBJ1-2; TRBD1 agrees at 7 bases. After removal of 2 bases from V and 5 bases from J, the junction contained 8 bases not matched to a gene. CDR3 length: 15 residues. Germline V gene lookup returns CDR1 MNHEY and CDR2 SMNVEV (reference sequence). CDR3 bases: TGTGCCAGCAGTTTAACGACGACAGGGTTTTATGGCTACACCTTC. Translated: CASSLTTTGFYGYTF.

J is TRBJ2-7 and V is TRBV5-1, with D possibly matching TRBD1 (5 bases). CDR3 length: 13 amino acids. Germline V CDR1 and CDR2: SGHRS, YFSETQ. The germline V and J ends were trimmed by 4 bases and 5 bases, with 13 bases remaining between them. The CDR3 loop is CASSVATDDEQYF. The CDR3 DNA is TGCGCCAGCAGCGTCGCGACAGATGACGAGCAGTACTTC.

This chain connects TRBV19 to TRBJ2-1; TRBD2 matches 10 bases. From germline, CDR1 is LNHDA and CDR2 SQIVND (reference sequence). The CDR3 runs to 16 residues. The V gene end was trimmed by 2 bases and the J gene end by 4 bases; junction bases not matched to a gene: 5. The CDR3 sequence: CASSIHTSGTYNEQFF. CDR3 in DNA: TGTGCCAGTAGTATACATACTAGCGGGACTTACAATGAGCAGTTCTTC.

This chain connects TRBV19 to TRBJ2-1; D is perhaps TRBD1 (6 bases). The CDR3 is made up of 17 amino acids. Looked up from germline, CDR1 is LNHDA and CDR2 is SQIVND (reference sequence). Trimming removed 1 base from V and 5 bases from J, with 18 bases in between. The chain's CDR3 is CASSIVLSMDRHNEQFF. DNA for the CDR3: TGTGCCAGTAGTATAGTGTTAAGTATGGACAGACACAATGAGCAGTTCTTC.

The V gene is TRBV19, the J gene TRBJ1-2; D ambiguous. Germline assignment: CDR1 LNHDA and CDR2 SQIVND (reference sequence). This CDR3 region has 11 residues. V was trimmed by 4 bases and J by 4 bases, leaving 4 bases between them. The CDR3 reads CASSNGYGYTF. CDR3 coding DNA: TGTGCCAGTAGTAACGGCTATGGCTACACCTTC.

The rearrangement joins TRBV7-6 to TRBJ2-1; D possibly corresponds to TRBD2 (6 bases). Germline values: CDR1 SGHVS, CDR2 FNYEAQ. The CDR3 covers 14 residues. Trimming removed 5 bases at V and 9 bases at J, with 17 bases between. In DNA form, the CDR3 reads TGTGCCAGCAGCCTGGCGATTGGGGGGAGTGAGCAGTTCTTC. Translating it yields CASSLAIGGSEQFF. Complete variable domain (other parts from reference TRBV7-6 and TRBJ2-1): GAGVSQSPRYKVTKRGQDVALRCDPISGHVSLYWYRQALGQGPEFLTYFNYEAQQDKSGLPNDRFSAERPEGSISTLTIQRTEQRDSAMYRCASSLAIGGSEQFFGPGTRLTVL.

This sequence joins TRBV25-1 and TRBJ1-2; 7 nucleotides agree with TRBD1. V trimming: 3 bases; J trimming: 0 bases; junction bases outside the gene matches: 7. Germline CDR1 MGHDK, CDR2 SYGVNS. This CDR3 is 16 amino acids long. CDR3 region: CASSDMGQKANYGYTF. The CDR3 coding sequence is TGTGCCAGCAGTGACATGGGACAGAAAGCTAACTATGGCTACACCTTC.

As DNA, the CDR3 is TGTGCCAGCGGGGGGGGAAGCTCCTACAATGAGCAGTTCTTC. As protein: CASGGGSSYNEQFF. This chain uses TRBV7-2 with TRBJ2-1, with 7 bases that match TRBD2. CDR3 size: 14 residues. Germline V CDR1 and CDR2: SGHTA, FQGNSA. The V segment lost 8 bases and the J segment 0 bases; nucleotides outside the gene matches: 4.

This chain links TRBV4-2 with TRBJ2-7, with 7 bases identical to TRBD1. V was clipped by 2 bases and J by 2 bases; unmatched bases: 3. Germline V gives CDR1 LGHNA, CDR2 YNFKEQ. The CDR3 is 14 amino acids. CDR3 region: CASSQYTGAYEQYF. CDR3 sequence (DNA): TGTGCCAGCAGCCAATATACAGGGGCCTACGAGCAGTACTTC.

The chain's CDR3 is CASSIEDLYNQPQHF. In DNA, the CDR3 is TGTGCCAGTAGTATTGAAGATCTATATAATCAGCCCCAGCATTTT. The chain uses TRBV19 and TRBJ1-5; D gene ambiguous. The CDR3 sequence is 15 residues long. In germline, CDR1 is LNHDA, CDR2 SQIVND (reference sequence). Trimming left V 3 bases short and J 4 bases short, with 13 bases between.

The chain joins TRBV7-8 to TRBJ1-1; no reliable D call. V gave up 3 bases and J gave up 2 bases, with 13 bases separating them. From germline, CDR1 is SGHVS and CDR2 FQNEAQ. This CDR3 contains 15 residues. CDR3 sequence reads: CASSFVGQPNTEAFF. DNA of the CDR3: TGTGCCAGCAGCTTTGTGGGCCAGCCCAACACTGAAGCTTTCTTT.

The J gene is TRBJ2-7, the V gene TRBV19, with TRBD2 as a possible D gene (5 bases). Germline V lookup: CDR1 LNHDA, CDR2 SQIVND (reference sequence). The CDR3 extends over 14 amino acids. The V end lost 8 bases, the J end lost 5 bases, and 19 bases lay between the germline ends. Here the CDR3 DNA reads TGTGCCAGTGTCGGGGATGGGCTCCCTGACGAGCAGTACTTC. Amino acid sequence: CASVGDGLPDEQYF. Complete variable domain (other parts from reference TRBV19 and TRBJ2-7): DGGITQSPKYLFRKEGQNVTLSCEQNLNHDAMYWYRQDPGQGLRLIYYSQIVNDFQKGDIAEGYSVSREKKESFPLTVTSAQKNPTAFYLCASVGDGLPDEQYFGPGTRLTVT.

On this clone: One end of the junction does not line up with germline, which may come from a read error. Other nucleotide sequences from this sample produce the same CDR3. The V call is TRBV18, the J call TRBJ2-5; 7 bases map to TRBD1. Looked up from germline, CDR1 is KGHSH and CDR2 is LQKENI. The CDR3 sequence is 15 residues long. The CDR3 bases are TGCGCCAGCTCACCTTCGGGGACAGACAAAGAGACCCAGTACTTC. It yields the protein CASSPSGTDKETQYF.

The chain has TRBV19 and TRBJ2-1; perhaps TRBD2 as D (5 bases). The CDR3 extends over 12 amino acids. Trimming pared 6 bases from V and 6 bases from J, leaving 9 bases between. From germline, CDR1 is LNHDA and CDR2 SQIVND (reference sequence). The CDR3 nucleotides read TGTGCCAGTAGCGGAGGTTTCAATGAGCAGTTCTTC. It encodes CASSGGFNEQFF.

The V gene is TRBV4-1, the J gene TRBJ2-7, with TRBD2 matching over 9 bases. CDR3 length equals 17 residues. Looked up from germline, CDR1 is MGHRA and CDR2 is YSYEKL. J was trimmed by 0 bases and V by 1 base; bases with no gene match: 7. CDR3 region: CASSQANLAGSSYEQYF. The CDR3 DNA reads TGCGCCAGCAGCCAAGCCAATCTAGCGGGGAGCTCCTACGAGCAGTACTTC.

As concerns this clone: Compared with germline, one end of the junction differs, possibly owing to a read error. The V gene is TRBV6-6, the J gene TRBJ1-4; no clear D. Per the germline V gene, CDR1 is MNHNY and CDR2 is SVGAGI (reference sequence). CDR3 size: 11 residues. The CDR3 loop is CASSGLGSVVF. The CDR3 nucleotides read TGTGCCAGCAGTGGCCTGGGGAGTGTCGTTTTT.

This chain joins TRBV6-6 and TRBJ2-5; TRBD2 agrees at 8 bases. V lost 4 bases and J lost 6; bases outside the gene matches: 7. Germline-derived CDR1 and CDR2 are MNHNY and SVGAGI (reference sequence). The CDR3 length is 14 residues. In nucleotides, the CDR3 is TGTGCCAGCAGTTCCGGGAGGGCCCTTAAGACCCAGTACTTC. Protein product: CASSSGRALKTQYF.

This clone was counted a few times. Here the CDR3 reads CASSFGTGNPYEQYF. The CDR3 nucleotides read TGTGCCAGCAGCTTTGGGACAGGGAATCCGTACGAGCAGTACTTC. This chain connects TRBV5-8 to TRBJ2-7; 9 nucleotides align to TRBD1. CDR1 and CDR2 (germline): SGHTS, YDEGEE. V shed 2 bases and J 4 bases; nucleotides not matched to a gene: 7. The CDR3 is 15 amino acids.

V gene TRBV13 combines with J gene TRBJ2-7; 9 positions match TRBD2. V shed 0 bases, J shed 2 bases, and the junction held 8 bases outside the gene matches. The germline V gene has CDR1 PRHDT and CDR2 FYEKMQ (reference sequence). CDR3 length: 17 residues. This CDR3 reads CASSLGGSGSPTYEQYF. CDR3 nucleotide sequence: TGTGCCAGCAGCTTAGGTGGTAGCGGGAGTCCAACCTACGAGCAGTACTTC.

The V and J genes are TRBV4-3 and TRBJ2-5; 9 nucleotides align to TRBD2. The CDR3 covers 18 residues. CDR1 LGHNA and CDR2 YSLEER come from the germline V gene. V trimming: 0 bases; J trimming: 4 bases; junction bases outside the gene matches: 12. The CDR3 spells CASSQEGGSGRSGETQYF. The CDR3 DNA reads as TGCGCCAGCAGCCAAGAGGGGGGTAGCGGGAGATCGGGAGAGACCCAGTACTTC.

V gene TRBV28 combines with J gene TRBJ1-4, with D tentatively TRBD1 (5 bases). V was cut by 5 bases and J by 2 bases, with 18 bases left in between. This CDR3 has 17 residues. The germline V gene encodes CDR1 MDHEN and CDR2 SYDVKM. The chain's CDR3 is CASSPNEGAFTNEKLFF. The CDR3 coding sequence is TGTGCCAGCAGTCCAAATGAAGGGGCGTTCACTAATGAAAAACTGTTTTTT.

V is TRBV5-4 and J is TRBJ2-7; 11 bases align to TRBD2. V gave up 2 bases and J gave up 0 bases; unmatched junction bases: 13. This CDR3 is built from 19 residues. Germline V gene sequence: CDR1 SGHNT, CDR2 YYREEE (reference sequence). DNA for the CDR3: TGTGCCAGCAGCTTCCCTACGGGACTAGCGGAAAAGAGCTCCTACGAGCAGTACTTC. Protein: CASSFPTGLAEKSSYEQYF.

V is TRBV9 and J is TRBJ1-5; D is unresolved. The germline gives CDR1 SGDLS, CDR2 YYNGEE. Trimming took 0 bases from V and 9 from J, leaving 10 bases between them. CDR3 size: 13 residues. Written as DNA, the CDR3 is TGTGCCAGCAGCGTAGCGGGGTCAGGGCCCCAGCATTTT. Its protein product is CASSVAGSGPQHF.

The V gene is TRBV6-5, the J gene TRBJ2-1, with D unresolved. The CDR3 contains 16 residues. V dropped 0 bases and J dropped 0 bases, with 9 bases sitting between them. Looked up from germline, CDR1 is MNHEY and CDR2 is SVGAGI. CDR3 region: CASSYSSTVSYNEQFF. DNA for the CDR3: TGTGCCAGCAGTTACTCTTCCACAGTCTCCTACAATGAGCAGTTCTTC.

The chain has TRBV11-2 and TRBJ2-7, with D perhaps TRBD2 (6 bases). The CDR3 has 14 residues. Deletions cut 3 bases from V and 2 bases from J, with 11 bases between. Germline V gene data show CDR1 as SGHAT and CDR2 as FQNNGV. CDR3 sequence reads: CASSLEGAAYEQYF. The CDR3 DNA sequence: TGTGCCAGCAGCTTGGAGGGAGCGGCCTACGAGCAGTACTTC.

This rearrangement joins TRBV4-1 to TRBJ2-7, with unresolved D. The CDR3 runs to 14 residues. Germline lookup yields CDR1 MGHRA and CDR2 YSYEKL. The germline V and J ends were trimmed by 0 bases and 3 bases, with 9 bases remaining between them. The chain's CDR3 is CASSQEQLNYEQYF. DNA of the CDR3: TGCGCCAGCAGCCAAGAACAGCTTAACTACGAGCAGTACTTC.

The chain is built from TRBV4-3 and TRBJ2-7, with TRBD2 matching over 7 bases. Germline V gene sequence: CDR1 LGHNA, CDR2 YSLEER. V shed 1 base and J 4 bases; nucleotides not matched to a gene: 4. The CDR3 contains 14 residues. CDR3 residues: CASSQAREGYEQYF. CDR3 coding DNA: TGCGCCAGCAGCCAAGCCAGGGAGGGGTACGAGCAGTACTTC.